This T cell receptor beta chain was found in a study of identifying expanded T cells in peripheral blood. This table comes from immunoSEQ multiplex PCR, and its TCRdb copy is limited to in-frame clones, with some not included. The table records some 75,000 clones, 85% to 90% of them present only once. During the collection period, no donor immune events like infections were recorded. Broader study findings: Differentially abundant clones: 0.95 to 1.5 between replicates, about 15 at approximately two weeks, 19 to 20 at four. Roughly two-week clone count variance significantly increased as total template count grew.

For this clone: Its antigen is unknown.

The CDR3 is 16 amino acids. The specimen sequenced was blood. The clonotype comes from a person between 18 and 75 years old in good health. The genes are TRBV21-1 and TRBJ1-3. TRBV21-1 is designated a pseudogene. The CDR3 sequence: CASTRRTGARGNTIYF. CDR3 bases: TGTGCCAGCACCCGAAGAACGGGGGCTAGAGGAAACACCATATATTTT.